This T cell receptor (beta chain) originates from a study of T-cell reconstitution after alpha-beta-depleted transplantation in children. Findings of the study overall: Surviving recipient cells, namely T cells and thymic progenitors, were the source of high day-60 TCRbeta diversity in some patients. Newly produced T cells mostly provided counts and TCRbeta diversity after one year, as hyperexpanded clones declined. Alpha-beta T cells about two months after transplant reportedly derived from several hundred expanded graft clones.

This clonotype was recorded many times. What it recognizes is unknown. Germline lookup yields CDR1 SGHTA and CDR2 FQGTGA. The CDR3 loop spans 19 amino acids. Trimming took 2 bases from V and 0 from J, leaving 23 bases between them. Preparing the TCRbeta library involved the use of unique molecular identifiers. TCRdb reprocessed the PCR reads with MiXCR, giving one entry per CDR3 protein. The sample includes about 70,000 distinct CDR3 sequences, roughly 11% of them seen just once. The receptor comes from a boy between 5 and 17 years old with acute myeloid leukemia, due to receive a stem cell transplant. The J gene is TRBJ2-7, the V gene TRBV7-3, with D tentatively TRBD2 (6 bases). The material was PBMCs, obtained before TCRalphabeta/CD19-depleted stem cell transplant. The CDR3 DNA is TGTGCCAGCAGCTTATACCCACTGGGGATGGGTAGCGGCTCCTACGAGCAGTACTTC. It is translated as CASSLYPLGMGSGSYEQYF.